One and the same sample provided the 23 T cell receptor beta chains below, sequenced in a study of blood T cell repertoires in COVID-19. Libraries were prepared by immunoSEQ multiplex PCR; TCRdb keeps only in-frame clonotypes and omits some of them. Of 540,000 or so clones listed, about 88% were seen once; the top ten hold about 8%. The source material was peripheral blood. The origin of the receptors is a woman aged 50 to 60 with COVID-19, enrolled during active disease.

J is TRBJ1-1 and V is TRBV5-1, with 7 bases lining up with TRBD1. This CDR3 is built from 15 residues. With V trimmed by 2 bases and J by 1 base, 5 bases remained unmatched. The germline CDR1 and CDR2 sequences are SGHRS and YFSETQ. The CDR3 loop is CASSFTGATNTEAFF. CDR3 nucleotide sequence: TGCGCCAGCAGCTTTACAGGGGCGACGAACACTGAAGCTTTCTTT.

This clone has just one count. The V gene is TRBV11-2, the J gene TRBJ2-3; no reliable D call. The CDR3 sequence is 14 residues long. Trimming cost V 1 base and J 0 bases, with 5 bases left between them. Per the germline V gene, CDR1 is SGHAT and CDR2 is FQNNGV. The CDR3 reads CASSLVASTDTQYF. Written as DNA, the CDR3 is TGTGCCAGCAGCTTAGTTGCGAGCACAGATACGCAGTATTTT.

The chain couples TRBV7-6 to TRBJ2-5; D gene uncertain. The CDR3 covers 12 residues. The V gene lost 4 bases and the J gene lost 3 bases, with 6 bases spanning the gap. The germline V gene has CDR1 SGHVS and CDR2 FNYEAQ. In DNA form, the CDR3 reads TGTGCCAGCAGCTCCCCCGAAGAGACCCAGTACTTC. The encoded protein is CASSSPEETQYF.

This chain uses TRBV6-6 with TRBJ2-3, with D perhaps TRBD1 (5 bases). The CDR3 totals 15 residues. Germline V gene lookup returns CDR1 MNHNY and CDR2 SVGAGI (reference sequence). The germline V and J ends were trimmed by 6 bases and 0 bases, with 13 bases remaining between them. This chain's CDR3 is CASSHDSSSTDTQYF. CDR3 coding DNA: TGTGCCAGCAGCCACGACAGTAGTAGCACAGATACGCAGTATTTT.

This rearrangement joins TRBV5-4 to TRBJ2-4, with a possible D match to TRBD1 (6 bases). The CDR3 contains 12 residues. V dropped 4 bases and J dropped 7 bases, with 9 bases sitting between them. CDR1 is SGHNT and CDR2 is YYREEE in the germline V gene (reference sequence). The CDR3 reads CASSSTGNIQYF. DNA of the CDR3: TGTGCCAGCAGCAGTACAGGGAACATTCAGTACTTC.

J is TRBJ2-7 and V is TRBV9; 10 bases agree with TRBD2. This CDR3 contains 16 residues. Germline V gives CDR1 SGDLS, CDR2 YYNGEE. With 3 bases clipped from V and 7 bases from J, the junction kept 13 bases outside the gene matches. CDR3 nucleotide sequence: TGTGCCAGCAGCGATCCTTTAGCGGGGGGATCGCGGGAGCAGTACTTC. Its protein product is CASSDPLAGGSREQYF.

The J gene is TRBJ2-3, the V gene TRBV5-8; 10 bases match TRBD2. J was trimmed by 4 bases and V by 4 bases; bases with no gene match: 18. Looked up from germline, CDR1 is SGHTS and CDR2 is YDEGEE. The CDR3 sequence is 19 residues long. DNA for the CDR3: TGTGCCAGCAGCGATCCGGGGCTAGCGGGGGCCCTCAGGGCAGATACGCAGTATTTT. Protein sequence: CASSDPGLAGALRADTQYF.

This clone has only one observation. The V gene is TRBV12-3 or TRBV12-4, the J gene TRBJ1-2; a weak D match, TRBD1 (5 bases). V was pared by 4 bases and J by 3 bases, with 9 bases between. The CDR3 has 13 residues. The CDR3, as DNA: TGTGCCAGCAGTTCACAGGCTTACTATGGCTACACCTTC. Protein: CASSSQAYYGYTF.

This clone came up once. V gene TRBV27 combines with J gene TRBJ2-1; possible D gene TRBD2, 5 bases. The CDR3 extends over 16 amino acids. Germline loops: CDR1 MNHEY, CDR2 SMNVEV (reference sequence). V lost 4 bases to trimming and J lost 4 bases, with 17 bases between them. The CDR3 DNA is TGTGCCAGCAGTTCCGGCGGGCCTTCTGGGTACAATGAGCAGTTCTTC. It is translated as CASSSGGPSGYNEQFF.

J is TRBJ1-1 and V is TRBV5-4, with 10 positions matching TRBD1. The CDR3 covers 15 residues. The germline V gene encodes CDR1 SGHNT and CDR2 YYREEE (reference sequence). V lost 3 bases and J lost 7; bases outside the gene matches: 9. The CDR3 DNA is TGTGCCAGCAGCTCCCGGGACAGGGGACGTAGTGAAGCTTTCTTT. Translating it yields CASSSRDRGRSEAFF.

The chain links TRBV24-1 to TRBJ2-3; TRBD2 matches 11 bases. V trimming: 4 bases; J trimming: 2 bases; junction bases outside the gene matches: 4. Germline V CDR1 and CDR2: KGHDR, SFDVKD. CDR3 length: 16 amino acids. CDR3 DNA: TGTGCCACCAGTGACGTTAGCGGGGGGGCCACAGATACGCAGTATTTT. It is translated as CATSDVSGGATDTQYF.

CDR3 region: CASSLAGGGAREQFF. The DNA for the CDR3 is TGCGCCAGCAGCTTGGCTGGCGGGGGGGCCCGGGAGCAGTTCTTC. The chain carries TRBV5-1 and TRBJ2-1; 9 bases agree with TRBD2. Looked up from germline, CDR1 is SGHRS and CDR2 is YFSETQ. This CDR3 spans 15 amino acids. V shed 0 bases, J shed 10 bases, and the junction held 8 bases outside the gene matches.

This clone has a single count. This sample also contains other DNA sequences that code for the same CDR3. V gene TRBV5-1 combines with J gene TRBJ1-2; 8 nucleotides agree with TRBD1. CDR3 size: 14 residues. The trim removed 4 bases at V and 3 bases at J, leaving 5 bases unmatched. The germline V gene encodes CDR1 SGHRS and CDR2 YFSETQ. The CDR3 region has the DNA TGCGCCAGCAGCACCGGACAGGGCTACTATGGCTACACCTTC. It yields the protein CASSTGQGYYGYTF.

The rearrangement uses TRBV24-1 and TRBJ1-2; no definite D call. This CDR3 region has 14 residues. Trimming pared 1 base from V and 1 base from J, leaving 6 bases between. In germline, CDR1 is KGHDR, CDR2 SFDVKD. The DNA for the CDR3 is TGTGCCACCAGTGATTTTACAGTTAACTATGGCTACACCTTC. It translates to CATSDFTVNYGYTF.

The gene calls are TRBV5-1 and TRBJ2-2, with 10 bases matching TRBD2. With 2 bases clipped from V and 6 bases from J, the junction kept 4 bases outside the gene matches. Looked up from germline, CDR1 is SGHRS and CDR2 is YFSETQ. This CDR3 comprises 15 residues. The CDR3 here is CASSFGAGGPGELFF. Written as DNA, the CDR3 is TGCGCCAGCAGCTTTGGAGCGGGGGGGCCCGGGGAGCTGTTTTTT.

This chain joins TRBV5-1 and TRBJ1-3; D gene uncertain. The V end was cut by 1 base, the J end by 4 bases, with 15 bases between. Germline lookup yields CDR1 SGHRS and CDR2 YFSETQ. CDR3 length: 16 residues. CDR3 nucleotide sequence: TGCGCCAGCAGCTTGATGACTACGGATGCCGGAAACACCATATATTTT. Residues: CASSLMTTDAGNTIYF.

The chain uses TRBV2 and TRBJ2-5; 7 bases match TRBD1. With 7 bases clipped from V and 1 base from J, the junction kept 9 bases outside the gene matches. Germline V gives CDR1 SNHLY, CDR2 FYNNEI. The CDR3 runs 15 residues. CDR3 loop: CASKGTADLQETQYF. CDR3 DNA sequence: TGTGCCAGCAAAGGGACAGCCGATCTCCAAGAGACCCAGTACTTC.

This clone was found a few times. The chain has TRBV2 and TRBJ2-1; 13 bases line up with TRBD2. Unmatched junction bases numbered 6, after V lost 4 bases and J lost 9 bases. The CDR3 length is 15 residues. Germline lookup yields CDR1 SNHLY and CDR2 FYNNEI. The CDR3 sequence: CASSGGTSGEGEQFF. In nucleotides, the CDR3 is TGTGCCAGCAGTGGCGGGACTAGCGGGGAGGGTGAGCAGTTCTTC.

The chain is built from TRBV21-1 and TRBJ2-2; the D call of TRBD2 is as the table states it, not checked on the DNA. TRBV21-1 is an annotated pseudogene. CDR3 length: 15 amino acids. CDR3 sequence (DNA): TGTGCCAGCAGTCTGGGACTTTGTAACACCGGGGAGCTGTTTTTT. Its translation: CASSLGLCNTGELFF.

This CDR3 is CSVWTGGNTEAFF. The CDR3 nucleotides read TGCAGCGTCTGGACAGGGGGGAACACTGAAGCTTTCTTT. The chain combines TRBV29-1 with TRBJ1-1; 10 bases align to TRBD1. V was pared by 6 bases and J by 1 base, with 2 bases of the junction left unmatched. Germline lookup yields CDR1 SQVTM and CDR2 ANQGSEA. CDR3 size: 13 residues.

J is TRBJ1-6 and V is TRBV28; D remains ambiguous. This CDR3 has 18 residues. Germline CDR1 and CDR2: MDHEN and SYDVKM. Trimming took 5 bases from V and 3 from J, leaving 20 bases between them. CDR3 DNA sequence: TGTGCCAGCAGTCTCAACCGAGGGCGGGGATTCTATAATTCACCCCTCCACTTT. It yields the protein CASSLNRGRGFYNSPLHF.

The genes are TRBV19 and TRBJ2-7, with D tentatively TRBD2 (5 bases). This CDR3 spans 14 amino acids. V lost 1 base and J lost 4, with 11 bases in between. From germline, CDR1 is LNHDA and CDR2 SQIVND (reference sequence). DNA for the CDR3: TGTGCCAGTAGTATAGGAGGGCTCCAGTACGAGCAGTACTTC. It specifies CASSIGGLQYEQYF.

CDR3 in DNA: TGTGCCAGCCGTGAGCGGGGCGTCCTCCCATACGAGCAGTACTTC. Residues: CASRERGVLPYEQYF. The chain has TRBV19 and TRBJ2-7; 7 bases fit TRBD2. This CDR3 is 15 amino acids long. The trim removed 9 bases at V and 4 bases at J, leaving 15 bases unmatched. In germline, CDR1 is LNHDA, CDR2 SQIVND (reference sequence).